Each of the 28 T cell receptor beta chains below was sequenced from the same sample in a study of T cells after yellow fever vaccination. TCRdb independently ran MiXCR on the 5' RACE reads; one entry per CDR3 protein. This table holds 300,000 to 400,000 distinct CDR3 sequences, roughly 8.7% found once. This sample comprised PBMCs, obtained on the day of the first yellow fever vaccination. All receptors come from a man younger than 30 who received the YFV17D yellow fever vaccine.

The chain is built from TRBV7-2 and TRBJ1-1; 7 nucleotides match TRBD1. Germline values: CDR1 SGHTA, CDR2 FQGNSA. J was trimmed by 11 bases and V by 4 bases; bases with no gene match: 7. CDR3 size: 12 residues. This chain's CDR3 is CASSYLQGRAFF. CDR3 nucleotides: TGTGCCAGCAGCTACCTACAGGGGAGGGCTTTCTTT.

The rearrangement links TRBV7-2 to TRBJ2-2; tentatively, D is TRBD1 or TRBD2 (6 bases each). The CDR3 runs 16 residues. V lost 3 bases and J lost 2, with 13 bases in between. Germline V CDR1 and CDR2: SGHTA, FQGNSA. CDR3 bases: TGTGCCAGCAGCTTCCACGGGGGCCCTAACACCGGGGAGCTGTTTTTT. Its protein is CASSFHGGPNTGELFF.

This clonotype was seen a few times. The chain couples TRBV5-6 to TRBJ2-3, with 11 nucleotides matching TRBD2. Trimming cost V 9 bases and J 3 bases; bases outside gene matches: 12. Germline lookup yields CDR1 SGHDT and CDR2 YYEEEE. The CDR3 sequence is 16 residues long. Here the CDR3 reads CATKKLAGDATDTQYF. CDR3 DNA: TGTGCCACAAAAAAACTAGCGGGAGATGCAACAGATACGCAGTATTTT.

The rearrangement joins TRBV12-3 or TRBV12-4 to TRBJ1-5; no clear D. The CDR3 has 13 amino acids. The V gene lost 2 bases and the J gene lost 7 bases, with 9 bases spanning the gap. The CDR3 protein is CASSLRTRQPQHF. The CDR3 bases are TGTGCCAGCAGTTTAAGGACCCGGCAGCCCCAGCATTTT.

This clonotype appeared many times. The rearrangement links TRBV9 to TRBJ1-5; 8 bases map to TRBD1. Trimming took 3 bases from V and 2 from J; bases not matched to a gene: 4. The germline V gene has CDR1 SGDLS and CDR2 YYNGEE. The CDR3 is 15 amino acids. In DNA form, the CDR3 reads TGTGCCAGCAGCGCCGGACAGGGAGGCAATCAGCCCCAGCATTTT. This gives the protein CASSAGQGGNQPQHF. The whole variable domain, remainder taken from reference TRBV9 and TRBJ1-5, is DSGVTQTPKHLITATGQRVTLRCSPRSGDLSVYWYQQSLDQGLQFLIQYYNGEERAKGNILERFSAQQFPDLHSELNLSSLELGDSALYFCASSAGQGGNQPQHFGDGTRLSIL.

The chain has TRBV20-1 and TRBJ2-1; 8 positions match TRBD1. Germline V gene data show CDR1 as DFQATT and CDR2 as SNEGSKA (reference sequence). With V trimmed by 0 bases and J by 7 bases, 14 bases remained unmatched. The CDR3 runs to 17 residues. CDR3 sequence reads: CSARDPFGQGALNEQFF. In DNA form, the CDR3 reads TGCAGTGCTAGAGACCCATTCGGGCAGGGGGCTCTGAATGAGCAGTTCTTC.

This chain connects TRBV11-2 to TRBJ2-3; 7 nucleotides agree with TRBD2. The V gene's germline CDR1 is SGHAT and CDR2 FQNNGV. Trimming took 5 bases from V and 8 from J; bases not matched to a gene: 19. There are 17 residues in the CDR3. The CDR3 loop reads CASSDGGSGAHPGTQYF. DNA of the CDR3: TGTGCCAGCAGCGATGGGGGGAGCGGGGCCCACCCCGGTACGCAGTATTTT.

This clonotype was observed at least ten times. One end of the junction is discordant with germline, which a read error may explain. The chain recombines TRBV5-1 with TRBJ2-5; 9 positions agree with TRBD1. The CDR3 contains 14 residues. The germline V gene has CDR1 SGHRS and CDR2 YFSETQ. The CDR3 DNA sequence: TGTGCCAGCAGCTTACAGGGGGCGGGGGAGACCCAGTACTTC. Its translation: CASSLQGAGETQYF. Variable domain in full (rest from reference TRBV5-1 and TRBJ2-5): KAGVTQTPRYLIKTRGQQVTLSCSPISGHRSVSWYQQTPGQGLQFLFEYFSETQRNKGNFPGRFSGRQFSNSRSEMNVSTLELGDSALYLCASSLQGAGETQYFGPGTRLLVL.

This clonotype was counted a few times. CDR3 region: CASRRYRDLMNTEAFF. The CDR3 DNA follows: TGTGCCAGCAGACGATACAGGGATCTCATGAACACTGAAGCTTTCTTT. This chain connects TRBV6-2 or TRBV6-3 to TRBJ1-1, with a tentative D call TRBD1 (6 bases). V gave up 6 bases and J gave up 0 bases, with 17 bases separating them. Per the germline V gene, CDR1 is MNHEY and CDR2 is SVGEGT. The CDR3 runs 16 residues.

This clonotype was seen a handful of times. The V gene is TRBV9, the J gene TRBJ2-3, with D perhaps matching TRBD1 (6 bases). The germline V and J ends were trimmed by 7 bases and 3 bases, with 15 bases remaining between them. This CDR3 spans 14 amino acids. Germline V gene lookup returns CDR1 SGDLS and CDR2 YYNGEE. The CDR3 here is CASSDGGWTDTQYF. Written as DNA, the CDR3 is TGTGCCAGCTCCGATGGGGGCTGGACAGATACGCAGTATTTT.

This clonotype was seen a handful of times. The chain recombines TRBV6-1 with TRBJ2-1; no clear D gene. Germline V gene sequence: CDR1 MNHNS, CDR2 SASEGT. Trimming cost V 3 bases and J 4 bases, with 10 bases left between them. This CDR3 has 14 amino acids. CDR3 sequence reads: CASSDWDLYNEQFF. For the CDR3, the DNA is TGTGCCAGCAGTGACTGGGATCTTTACAATGAGCAGTTCTTC.

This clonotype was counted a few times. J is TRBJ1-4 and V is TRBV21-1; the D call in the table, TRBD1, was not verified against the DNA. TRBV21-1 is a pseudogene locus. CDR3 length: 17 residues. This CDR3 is CASSIPGHAATNEKLFF. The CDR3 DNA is TGTGCCAGCAGCATACCGGGACACGCTGCAACTAATGAAAAACTGTTTTTT.

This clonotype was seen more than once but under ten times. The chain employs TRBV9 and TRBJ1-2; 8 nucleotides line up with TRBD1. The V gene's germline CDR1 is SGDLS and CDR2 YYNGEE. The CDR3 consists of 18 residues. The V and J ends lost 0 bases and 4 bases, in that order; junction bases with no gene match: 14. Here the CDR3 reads CASSVDNQGARSSYGYTF. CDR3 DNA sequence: TGTGCCAGCAGCGTAGATAACCAGGGGGCCCGATCGAGCTATGGCTACACCTTC.

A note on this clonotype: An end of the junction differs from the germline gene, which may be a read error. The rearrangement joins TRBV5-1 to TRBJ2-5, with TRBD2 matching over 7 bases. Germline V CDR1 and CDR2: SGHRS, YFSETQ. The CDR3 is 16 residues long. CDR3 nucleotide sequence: TGCACCAGCAGCTTGGCTGCTAGCGGTTTGGGGGAGACCCAGTACTTC. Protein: CTSSLAASGLGETQYF.

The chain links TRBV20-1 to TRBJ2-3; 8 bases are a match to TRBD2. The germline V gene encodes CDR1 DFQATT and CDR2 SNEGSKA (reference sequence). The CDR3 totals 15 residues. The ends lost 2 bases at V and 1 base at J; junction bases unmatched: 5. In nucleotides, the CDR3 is TGCAGTGCTAGAAGGGCGGGGGGCGGCACAGATACGCAGTATTTT. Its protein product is CSARRAGGGTDTQYF.

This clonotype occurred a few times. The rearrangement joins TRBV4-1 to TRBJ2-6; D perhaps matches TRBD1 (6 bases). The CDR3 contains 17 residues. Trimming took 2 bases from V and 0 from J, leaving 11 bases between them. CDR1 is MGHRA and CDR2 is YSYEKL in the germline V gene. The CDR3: CASSQLDSVSGANVLTF. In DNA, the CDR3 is TGCGCCAGCAGCCAACTGGACAGTGTCTCTGGGGCCAACGTCCTGACTTTC.

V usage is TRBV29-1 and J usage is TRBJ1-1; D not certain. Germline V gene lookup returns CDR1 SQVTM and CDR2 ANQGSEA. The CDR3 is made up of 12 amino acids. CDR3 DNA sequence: TGCGTTGCCGGACCTTTGAACACTGAAGCTTTCTTT. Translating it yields CVAGPLNTEAFF.

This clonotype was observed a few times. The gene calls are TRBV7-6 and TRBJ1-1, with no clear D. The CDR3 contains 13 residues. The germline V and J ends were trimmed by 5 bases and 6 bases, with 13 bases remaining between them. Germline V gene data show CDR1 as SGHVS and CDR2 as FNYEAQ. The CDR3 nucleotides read TGTGCCAGCAGCCCCTATGAAGCGGCTGAAGCTTTCTTT. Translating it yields CASSPYEAAEAFF.

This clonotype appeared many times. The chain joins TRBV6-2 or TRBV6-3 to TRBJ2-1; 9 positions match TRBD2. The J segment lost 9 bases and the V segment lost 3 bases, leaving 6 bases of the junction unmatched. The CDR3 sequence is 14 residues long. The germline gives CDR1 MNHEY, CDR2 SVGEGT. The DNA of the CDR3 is TGTGCCAGCAGTTATATGCGGGGGGGCGTTGAGCAGTTCTTC. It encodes CASSYMRGGVEQFF.

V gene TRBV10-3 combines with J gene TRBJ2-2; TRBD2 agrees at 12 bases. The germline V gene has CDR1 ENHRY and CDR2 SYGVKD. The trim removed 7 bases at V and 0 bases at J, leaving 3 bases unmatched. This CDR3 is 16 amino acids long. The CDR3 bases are TGTGCCATCAAACTAGCGGGGGGCTCGAACACCGGGGAGCTGTTTTTT. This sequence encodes CAIKLAGGSNTGELFF.

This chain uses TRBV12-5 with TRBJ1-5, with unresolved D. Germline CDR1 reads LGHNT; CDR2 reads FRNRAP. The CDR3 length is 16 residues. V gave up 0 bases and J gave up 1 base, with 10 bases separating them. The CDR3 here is CASGLVTTWSNQPQHF. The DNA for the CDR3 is TGTGCTAGTGGTTTGGTAACCACGTGGAGCAATCAGCCCCAGCATTTT.

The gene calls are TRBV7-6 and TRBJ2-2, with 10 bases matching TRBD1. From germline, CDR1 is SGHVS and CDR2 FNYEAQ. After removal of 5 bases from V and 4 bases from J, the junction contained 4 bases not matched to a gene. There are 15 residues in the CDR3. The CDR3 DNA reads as TGTGCCAGCAGCCAGGGACAGGGGTTCACCGGGGAGCTGTTTTTT. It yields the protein CASSQGQGFTGELFF.

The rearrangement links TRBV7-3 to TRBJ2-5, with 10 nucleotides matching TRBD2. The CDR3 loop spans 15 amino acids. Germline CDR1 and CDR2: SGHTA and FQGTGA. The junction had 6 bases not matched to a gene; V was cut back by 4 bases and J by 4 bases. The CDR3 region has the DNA TGTGCCAGCAGCTCCCGAGCGGGGGGGCCAGAGACCCAGTACTTC. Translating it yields CASSSRAGGPETQYF.

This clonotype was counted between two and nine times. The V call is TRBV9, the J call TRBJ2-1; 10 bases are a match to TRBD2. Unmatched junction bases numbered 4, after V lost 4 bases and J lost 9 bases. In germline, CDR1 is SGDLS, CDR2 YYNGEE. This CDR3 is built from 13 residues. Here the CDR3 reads CASSRQRGGEQFF. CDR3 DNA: TGTGCCAGCAGCCGGCAGCGGGGGGGTGAGCAGTTCTTC.

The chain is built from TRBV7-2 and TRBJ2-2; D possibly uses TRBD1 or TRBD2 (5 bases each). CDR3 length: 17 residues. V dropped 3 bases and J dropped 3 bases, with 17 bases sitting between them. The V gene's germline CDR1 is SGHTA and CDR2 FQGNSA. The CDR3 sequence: CASSFRNPGTYTGELFF. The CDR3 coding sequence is TGTGCCAGCAGCTTCCGGAACCCAGGGACCTACACCGGGGAGCTGTTTTTT.

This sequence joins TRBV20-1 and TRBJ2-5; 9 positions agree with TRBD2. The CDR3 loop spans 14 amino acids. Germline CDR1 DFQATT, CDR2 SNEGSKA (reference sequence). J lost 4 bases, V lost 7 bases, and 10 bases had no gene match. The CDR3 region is CSVLSGGNGETQYF. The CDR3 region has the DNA TGCAGTGTCCTTAGCGGGGGTAACGGAGAGACCCAGTACTTC.

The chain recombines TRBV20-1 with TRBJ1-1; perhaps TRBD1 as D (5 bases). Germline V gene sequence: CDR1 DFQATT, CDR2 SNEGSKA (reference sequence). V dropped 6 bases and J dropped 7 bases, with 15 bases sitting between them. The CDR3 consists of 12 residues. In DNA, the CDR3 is TGCAGTGCCCCTTCGGTGGGGGTTGAAGCTTTCTTT. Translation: CSAPSVGVEAFF.

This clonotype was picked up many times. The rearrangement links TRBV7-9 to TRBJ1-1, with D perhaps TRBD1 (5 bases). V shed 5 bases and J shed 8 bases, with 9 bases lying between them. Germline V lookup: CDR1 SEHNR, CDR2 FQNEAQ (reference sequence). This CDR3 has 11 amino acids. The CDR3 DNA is TGTGCCAGCAGCCCGTGGGGGGAAGCTTTCTTT. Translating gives CASSPWGEAFF. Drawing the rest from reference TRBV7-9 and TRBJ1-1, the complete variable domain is DTGVSQNPRHKITKRGQNVTFRCDPISEHNRLYWYRQTLGQGPEFLTYFQNEAQLEKSRLLSDRFSAERPKGSFSTLEIQRTEQGDSAMYLCASSPWGEAFFGQGTRLTVV.